The 10 T cell receptor beta chains presented below share a single source sample, sequenced in a study of shared clonotypes between healthy human individuals. Sequencing used immunoSEQ multiplex PCR; TCRdb keeps in-frame clones, though not all of them. The table records more than 2 million clones, 90% to 95% of them present only once. The specimen was naive CD4+ T cells sorted from blood. The subset is: CD45RA+ positively selected. These TCRs come from a man younger than 35 in good health.

The gene calls are TRBV6-5 and TRBJ2-2, with D maybe TRBD1 (5 bases). V was trimmed by 1 base and J by 3 bases, leaving 12 bases between them. Germline assignment: CDR1 MNHEY and CDR2 SVGAGI. CDR3 length: 16 residues. CDR3 sequence: CASSYFGAGHTGELFF. The CDR3, as DNA: TGTGCCAGCAGTTACTTCGGAGCAGGGCACACCGGGGAGCTGTTTTTT.

J is TRBJ2-2 and V is TRBV10-3; D not certain. This CDR3 comprises 14 residues. Looked up from germline, CDR1 is ENHRY and CDR2 is SYGVKD. The V end was cut by 3 bases, the J end by 7 bases, with 12 bases between. The CDR3 coding sequence is TGTGCCATCAGTGAAACAGCTAACGGCGGGGAGCTGTTTTTT. This encodes CAISETANGGELFF.

The rearrangement joins TRBV5-6 to TRBJ2-1; 9 bases align to TRBD1. Trimming cost V 0 bases and J 5 bases; bases outside gene matches: 3. Per the germline V gene, CDR1 is SGHDT and CDR2 is YYEEEE. The length of the CDR3 is 15 residues. The CDR3 spells CASSLEDRGNNEQFF. In nucleotides, the CDR3 is TGTGCCAGCAGCTTGGAGGACAGGGGTAACAATGAGCAGTTCTTC.

The V call is TRBV5-1, the J call TRBJ2-7; unclear D gene. Germline-derived CDR1 and CDR2 are SGHRS and YFSETQ. Trimming took off 0 bases at V and 6 bases at J, with 16 bases between the two ends. The CDR3 spans 15 residues. The chain's CDR3 is CASSLEVPTRSEQYF. The CDR3 nucleotides are TGCGCCAGCAGCTTGGAGGTCCCTACCCGGAGCGAGCAGTACTTC.

This clone was seen just once. The V and J genes are TRBV28 and TRBJ2-1; D remains ambiguous. V dropped 6 bases and J dropped 4 bases, with 16 bases sitting between them. This CDR3 is 15 amino acids long. The germline CDR1 and CDR2 sequences are MDHEN and SYDVKM. The CDR3 nucleotides read TGTGCCAGCAGCTATCAGAGGACCCAGTACAATGAGCAGTTCTTC. Amino acid sequence: CASSYQRTQYNEQFF.

About this clone itself: Other DNA sequences in this sample translate to the same CDR3. This sequence joins TRBV2 and TRBJ1-5; D might be TRBD1 (6 bases). Per the germline V gene, CDR1 is SNHLY and CDR2 is FYNNEI. There are 14 residues in the CDR3. Trimming stripped 5 bases from V and 3 bases from J, with 11 bases between. The CDR3 DNA reads as TGTGCCAGCAGTTCACAGGGTTCCAATCAGCCCCAGCATTTT. This translates into CASSSQGSNQPQHF.

This chain joins TRBV19 and TRBJ1-2, with a tentative D call TRBD1 (6 bases). CDR3 length: 16 amino acids. Germline V lookup: CDR1 LNHDA, CDR2 SQIVND (reference sequence). V lost 9 bases, J lost 1 base, and 21 bases lay in between. The CDR3 nucleotides read TGTGCCAGCGCACGGGACACCTACCAATTTAACTATGGCTACACCTTC. Its protein product is CASARDTYQFNYGYTF. The variable domain in full, completed from reference TRBV19 and TRBJ1-2, reads DGGITQSPKYLFRKEGQNVTLSCEQNLNHDAMYWYRQDPGQGLRLIYYSQIVNDFQKGDIAEGYSVSREKKESFPLTVTSAQKNPTAFYLCASARDTYQFNYGYTFGSGTRLTVV.

The chain is built from TRBV7-8 and TRBJ2-1; TRBD2 matches 7 bases. Germline CDR1 SGHVS, CDR2 FQNEAQ. Germline trimming cut 3 bases from V and 6 bases from J; bases unmatched to any gene: 5. This CDR3 is 14 amino acids long. The CDR3 DNA reads TGTGCCAGCAGCTTGGTGACTAGCACCAATGAGCAGTTCTTC. Its protein is CASSLVTSTNEQFF. Full variable domain (rest looked up from reference TRBV7-8 and TRBJ2-1): GAGVSQSPRYKVAKRGQDVALRCDPISGHVSLFWYQQALGQGPEFLTYFQNEAQLDKSGLPSDRFFAERPEGSVSTLKIQRTQQEDSAVYLCASSLVTSTNEQFFGPGTRLTVL.

The chain couples TRBV9 to TRBJ1-6; 9 bases align to TRBD1. J lost 9 bases, V lost 0 bases, and 10 bases had no gene match. Germline values: CDR1 SGDLS, CDR2 YYNGEE. CDR3 length: 17 amino acids. This chain's CDR3 is CASSVDPQGASVSPLHF. The CDR3 DNA reads as TGTGCCAGCAGCGTAGACCCACAGGGGGCTTCTGTTTCACCCCTCCACTTT.

To note about this clone: Other DNA sequences of this sample code for an identical CDR3. The V gene is TRBV5-1, the J gene TRBJ2-5, with D tentatively TRBD1 (7 bases). Between the trimmed V and J ends, which lost 2 bases and 5 bases, there was a span of 10 bases. The CDR3 has 13 amino acids. Per the germline V gene, CDR1 is SGHRS and CDR2 is YFSETQ. CDR3 coding DNA: TGCGCCAGCAGCTTCGGAGGGGGCGAGACCCAGTACTTC. As protein: CASSFGGGETQYF.